The 19 T cell receptor beta chains below all came from one sample that was sequenced in a study of response to subunit inactivated influenza vaccine. TCRdb used MiXCR to reprocess the RT-PCR reads, holding one entry per CDR3 protein. This sample has more than 600,000 distinct CDR3 sequences; around a sixth occur once, and the top ten carry roughly a tenth. The specimen was PBMCs from blood, collected 5 to 6 days after vaccination. The receptors come from a man aged 50 to 59 who received an inactivated influenza vaccine.

This rearrangement joins TRBV6-1 to TRBJ2-7, with D possibly being TRBD1 (6 bases). Trimming removed 6 bases from V and 5 bases from J, with 17 bases in between. Germline V CDR1 and CDR2: MNHNS, SASEGT. This CDR3 is 14 amino acids long. CDR3 nucleotides: TGTGCCAGCAGCCACCGGGACAATAGGCACGAGCAGTACTTC. Protein: CASSHRDNRHEQYF.

V gene TRBV10-3 combines with J gene TRBJ2-1; TRBD2 aligns across 8 bases. V trimming: 2 bases; J trimming: 2 bases; junction bases outside the gene matches: 5. This CDR3 spans 16 amino acids. CDR1 ENHRY and CDR2 SYGVKD come from the germline V gene. This chain's CDR3 is CAISEEVAGPYNEQFF. The CDR3 nucleotides read TGTGCCATCAGTGAGGAGGTAGCGGGACCCTACAATGAGCAGTTCTTC.

J is TRBJ2-5 and V is TRBV12-3 or TRBV12-4; the match to TRBD1 covers 8 bases. The CDR3 contains 15 residues. J gave up 5 bases and V 3 bases, and 8 bases lay outside the gene matches. In nucleotides, the CDR3 is TGTGCCAGCAGTTTTGGACAGGGAATTGGGGAGACCCAGTACTTC. Translating it yields CASSFGQGIGETQYF.

In this sample, this clonotype turned up a few times. The rearrangement uses TRBV12-3 or TRBV12-4 and TRBJ2-7, with 8 nucleotides matching TRBD1. The CDR3 totals 13 residues. The ends lost 3 bases at V and 5 bases at J; junction bases unmatched: 3. In nucleotides, the CDR3 is TGTGCCAGCAGTTTCACAGGGGGGAACGAGCAGTACTTC. This gives the protein CASSFTGGNEQYF.

This clonotype was seen only a few times. V is TRBV20-1 and J is TRBJ2-7; 7 bases agree with TRBD2. Losses at the gene ends were 4 bases for V and 3 bases for J; bases not matched to a gene: 6. The CDR3 extends over 13 amino acids. In germline, CDR1 is DFQATT, CDR2 SNEGSKA (reference sequence). DNA for the CDR3: TGCAGTGCTATAGACGGGACTAACTACGAGCAGTACTTC. Protein product: CSAIDGTNYEQYF.

This clonotype was detected a few times. The chain combines TRBV6-5 with TRBJ2-7, with 8 bases lining up with TRBD2. This CDR3 spans 17 amino acids. The germline V gene has CDR1 MNHEY and CDR2 SVGAGI. V was clipped by 4 bases and J by 0 bases; unmatched bases: 11. CDR3 region: CASSSPPLAESSYEQYF. The CDR3 nucleotides are TGTGCCAGCAGTTCCCCCCCACTAGCGGAAAGCTCCTACGAGCAGTACTTC.

This clonotype was picked up many times. V and J are TRBV12-3 or TRBV12-4 and TRBJ1-2; tentative D call: TRBD1 (5 bases). V dropped 0 bases and J dropped 7 bases, with 12 bases sitting between them. The CDR3 has 14 amino acids. In DNA, the CDR3 is TGTGCCAGCAGTTTAGCGCAGGGTCGGGGTGGCTACACCTTC. This encodes CASSLAQGRGGYTF.

This clonotype was counted at least ten times. V and J are TRBV6-1 and TRBJ2-7; no clear D gene. This CDR3 has 13 amino acids. The ends were cut back, 5 bases at V and 3 bases at J, with 11 bases in the middle. Germline loops: CDR1 MNHNS, CDR2 SASEGT. CDR3 nucleotide sequence: TGTGCCAGCAGTCTGCAGCCTAGCTACGAGCAGTACTTC. This encodes CASSLQPSYEQYF.

This clonotype was picked up a small number of times. The gene calls are TRBV7-9 and TRBJ2-5, with 7 bases aligning to TRBD1. The CDR3 has 15 residues. The V gene's germline CDR1 is SEHNR and CDR2 FQNEAQ (reference sequence). Germline trimming cut 5 bases from V and 1 base from J; bases unmatched to any gene: 7. For the CDR3, the DNA is TGTGCCAGCAGCCCCATGAGGGGGCCCCAAGAGACCCAGTACTTC. This encodes CASSPMRGPQETQYF.

This chain connects TRBV9 to TRBJ2-2, with TRBD1 matching over 8 bases. Trimming at V came to 3 bases and at J to 1 base, leaving 5 bases not matched to a gene. CDR1 and CDR2 (germline): SGDLS, YYNGEE. There are 16 residues in the CDR3. CDR3 nucleotides: TGTGCCAGCAGCGCCCGAGGGACAGGGAACACCGGGGAGCTGTTTTTT. Translated, it gives CASSARGTGNTGELFF.

The V call is TRBV5-6, the J call TRBJ1-5; D perhaps matches TRBD1 (5 bases). The CDR3 contains 15 residues. Germline CDR1 reads SGHDT; CDR2 reads YYEEEE. V shed 4 bases and J shed 0 bases, with 11 bases lying between them. The CDR3: CASSRGPISNQPQHF. The CDR3 DNA reads TGTGCCAGCAGCAGGGGCCCGATTAGCAATCAGCCCCAGCATTTT.

This clonotype has at least ten counts. The chain links TRBV4-2 to TRBJ2-4; possible D gene TRBD1, 5 bases. This CDR3 spans 16 amino acids. From germline, CDR1 is LGHNA and CDR2 YNFKEQ. V lost 1 base, J lost 1 base, and 11 bases lay in between. The DNA of the CDR3 is TGTGCCAGCAGCCAAGTCAGGGAATCGGCCAAAAACATTCAGTACTTC. This translates into CASSQVRESAKNIQYF.

The J gene is TRBJ2-3, the V gene TRBV4-1; 7 bases align to TRBD1. This CDR3 region has 15 residues. Trimming cost V 1 base and J 3 bases; bases outside gene matches: 4. Germline assignment: CDR1 MGHRA and CDR2 YSYEKL. CDR3 sequence reads: CASSQVVQGTDTQYF. The CDR3 coding sequence is TGCGCCAGCAGCCAAGTCGTACAGGGGACAGATACGCAGTATTTT.

The chain combines TRBV20-1 with TRBJ2-1; the match to TRBD1 covers 7 bases. The CDR3 has 15 amino acids. Per germline, CDR1 DFQATT and CDR2 SNEGSKA (reference sequence). Trimming at V came to 0 bases and at J to 6 bases, leaving 8 bases not matched to a gene. In DNA, the CDR3 is TGCAGTGCTAGAGAGAGAGGGGGCTTTCTCAATGAGCAGTTCTTC. It translates to CSARERGGFLNEQFF.

The chain has TRBV20-1 and TRBJ2-1, with D unresolved. V was trimmed by 5 bases and J by 8 bases, leaving 13 bases between them. The CDR3 sequence is 12 residues long. Germline V lookup: CDR1 DFQATT, CDR2 SNEGSKA (reference sequence). The CDR3 reads CSASSSGYEQFF. The CDR3 DNA is TGCAGTGCTTCTTCCTCAGGCTATGAGCAGTTCTTC.

The chain employs TRBV5-1 and TRBJ1-6, with a weak D call TRBD1 (6 bases). CDR3 length equals 14 residues. Germline V gives CDR1 SGHRS, CDR2 YFSETQ. Trimming shortened V by 3 bases and J by 10 bases, and 14 bases separated the two germline ends. The CDR3 region is CASSSGAGSSPLHF. The CDR3 DNA sequence: TGCGCCAGCAGCTCAGGGGCCGGGAGCTCACCCCTCCACTTT.

The chain employs TRBV2 and TRBJ2-2; D is possibly TRBD1 (6 bases). The CDR3 has 14 amino acids. CDR1 SNHLY and CDR2 FYNNEI come from the germline V gene. With 1 base removed from V and 5 bases from J, the gap between germline ends came to 8 bases. The CDR3 protein is CASSEEGGTGELFF. CDR3 coding DNA: TGTGCCAGCAGTGAAGAAGGGGGTACCGGGGAGCTGTTTTTT.

The rearrangement uses TRBV20-1 and TRBJ2-7; D gene ambiguous. This CDR3 spans 12 amino acids. The V end lost 5 bases, the J end lost 3 bases, and 11 bases lay between the germline ends. CDR1 and CDR2 (germline): DFQATT, SNEGSKA (reference sequence). The chain's CDR3 is CSAPDRLYEQYF. The CDR3 DNA reads TGCAGTGCTCCGGACCGCCTCTACGAGCAGTACTTC.

The rearrangement uses TRBV4-3 and TRBJ2-1; no firm D call. Trimming stripped 4 bases from V and 6 bases from J, with 10 bases between. The CDR3 has 13 amino acids. CDR1 and CDR2 (germline): LGHNA, YSLEER. The CDR3 nucleotides read TGCGCCAGCAGCCGCCTCCGACGCAATGAGCAGTTCTTC. The encoded protein is CASSRLRRNEQFF.